The 10 T cell receptor beta chains below were found in one sample sequenced in a study of identical twins. TCRdb passed the 5' RACE reads through MiXCR, listing each CDR3 protein once. This sample has approximately 690,000 distinct CDR3 sequences, with 5.5% to 6.5% found just once. Sequencing was carried out using naive T cells sorted from blood. These receptors originate from a man between 18 and 29 years old in good health.

This clonotype was found a few times. In nucleotides, the CDR3 is TGTGCCAGCAGCCCCCCGCTGGGAGCGGGAGGGCAGTTCTTC. Its translation: CASSPPLGAGGQFF. The J gene is TRBJ2-1, the V gene TRBV7-9; TRBD2 aligns across 9 bases. The CDR3 totals 14 residues. After removal of 5 bases from V and 12 bases from J, the junction contained 11 bases not matched to a gene. Germline lookup yields CDR1 SEHNR and CDR2 FQNEAQ (reference sequence).

In this sample, this clonotype turned up a few times. This chain uses TRBV7-9 with TRBJ2-5, with D possibly TRBD1 on 5 matching bases. The CDR3 has 14 residues. V lost 1 base, J lost 5 bases, and 11 bases lay in between. CDR1 and CDR2 from the germline V gene are SEHNR and FQNEAQ (reference sequence). The CDR3, as DNA: TGTGCCAGCAGCTTAGGTGGGGCGATGGAGACCCAGTACTTC. Protein sequence: CASSLGGAMETQYF.

The rearrangement joins TRBV4-3 to TRBJ2-5, with a weak D call TRBD2 (6 bases). CDR3 length: 15 residues. V was cut by 3 bases and J by 5 bases, with 16 bases left in between. Germline V lookup: CDR1 LGHNA, CDR2 YSLEER. The CDR3 sequence: CASSQTRTQGETQYF. CDR3 nucleotides: TGCGCCAGCAGCCAGACTAGGACACAAGGGGAGACCCAGTACTTC.

V gene TRBV5-1 combines with J gene TRBJ2-1; unclear D gene. The CDR3 spans 15 residues. Germline assignment: CDR1 SGHRS and CDR2 YFSETQ. The germline V and J ends were trimmed by 4 bases and 1 base, with 12 bases remaining between them. The CDR3 DNA is TGCGCCAGCAGCCCAACACATCCATCCTACAATGAGCAGTTCTTC. Its translation is CASSPTHPSYNEQFF.

This clonotype was seen many times. The rearrangement joins TRBV27 to TRBJ2-7; TRBD1 matches 7 bases. Germline trimming cut 5 bases from V and 4 bases from J; bases unmatched to any gene: 5. CDR1 and CDR2 (germline): MNHEY, SMNVEV (reference sequence). There are 13 residues in the CDR3. CDR3 nucleotide sequence: TGTGCCAGCAGTCGGGACAGCCAGTACGAGCAGTACTTC. Encoded protein: CASSRDSQYEQYF.

A few counts support this clonotype. The chain is built from TRBV15 and TRBJ2-6; possible D gene TRBD1, 5 bases. Germline-derived CDR1 and CDR2 are LNHNV and YYDKDF (reference sequence). V was shortened by 0 bases and J by 1 base, with 22 bases between the two germline ends. This CDR3 is built from 21 residues. The CDR3 protein is CATSRDPTVGIIKSGANVLTF. In DNA, the CDR3 is TGTGCCACCAGCAGAGATCCGACAGTAGGGATTATAAAGTCTGGGGCCAACGTCCTGACTTTC.

This clonotype was counted at least ten times. The chain uses TRBV5-5 and TRBJ2-7, with D perhaps TRBD1 (5 bases). The CDR3 contains 15 residues. The ends were cut back, 1 base at V and 1 base at J, with 12 bases in the middle. The V gene's germline CDR1 is SGHKS and CDR2 YYEKEE (reference sequence). DNA for the CDR3: TGTGCCAGCAGCTTGCGCAGGGTTGGTTCCTACGAGCAGTACGTC. Amino acid sequence: CASSLRRVGSYEQYV.

There are many counts of this clonotype. The genes are TRBV5-1 and TRBJ2-1; the match to TRBD2 covers 8 bases. Germline CDR1 and CDR2: SGHRS and YFSETQ. The CDR3 has 12 residues. With V trimmed by 0 bases and J by 14 bases, 4 bases remained unmatched. CDR3 bases: TGCGCCAGCAGCTTGGCGGGAGGGCGGGAGTTCTTC. Its translation: CASSLAGGREFF.

Ten or more counts support this clonotype. V is TRBV12-3 or TRBV12-4 and J is TRBJ1-5; TRBD1 is a possible D gene (5 bases). Trimming shortened V by 8 bases and J by 4 bases, and 12 bases separated the two germline ends. This CDR3 comprises 13 residues. For the CDR3, the DNA is TGTGCCAGCGCCGACGAGGGGAATCAGCCCCAGCATTTT. The encoded protein is CASADEGNQPQHF.

This clonotype has only a few counts. V is TRBV6-2 or TRBV6-3 and J is TRBJ2-7; perhaps TRBD2 as D (5 bases). Between the trimmed V and J ends, which lost 7 bases and 3 bases, there was a span of 16 bases. This CDR3 contains 14 residues. Germline V CDR1 and CDR2: MNHEY, SVGEGT. The CDR3 here is CASTDPGKDYEQYF. Here the CDR3 DNA reads TGTGCCAGCACCGACCCCGGGAAAGACTACGAGCAGTACTTC.